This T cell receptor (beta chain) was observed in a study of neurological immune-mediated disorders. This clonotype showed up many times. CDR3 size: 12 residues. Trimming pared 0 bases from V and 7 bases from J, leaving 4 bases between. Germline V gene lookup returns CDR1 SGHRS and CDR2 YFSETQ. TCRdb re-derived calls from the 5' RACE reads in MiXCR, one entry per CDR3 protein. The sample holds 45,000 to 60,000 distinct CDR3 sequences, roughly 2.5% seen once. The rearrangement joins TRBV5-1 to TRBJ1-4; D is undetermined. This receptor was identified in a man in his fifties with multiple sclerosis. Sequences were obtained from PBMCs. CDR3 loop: CASSLEAEKLFF. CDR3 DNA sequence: TGCGCCAGCAGCTTGGAGGCTGAAAAACTGTTTTTT.